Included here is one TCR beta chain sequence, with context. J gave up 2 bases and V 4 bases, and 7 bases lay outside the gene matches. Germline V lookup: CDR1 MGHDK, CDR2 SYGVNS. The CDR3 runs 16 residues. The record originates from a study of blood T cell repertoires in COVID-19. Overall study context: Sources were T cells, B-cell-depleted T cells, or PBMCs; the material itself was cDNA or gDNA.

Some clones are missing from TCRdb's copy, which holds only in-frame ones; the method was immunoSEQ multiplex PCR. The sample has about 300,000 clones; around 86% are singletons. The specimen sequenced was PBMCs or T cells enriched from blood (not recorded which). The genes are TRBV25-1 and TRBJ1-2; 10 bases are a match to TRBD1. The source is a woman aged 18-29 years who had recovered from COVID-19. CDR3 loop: CASSGTPGQGNYGYTF. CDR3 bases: TGTGCCAGCAGTGGAACACCGGGACAGGGGAACTATGGCTACACCTTC.